This TCR beta chain was recovered during a study of T cells in Graves' hyperthyroidism and ophthalmopathy. Details on this clonotype: With a much larger clone just one base away, this may be a read error.

The CDR3 extends over 18 amino acids. Germline loops: CDR1 SGHKS, CDR2 YYEKEE (reference sequence). It was RNA transcripts that yielded the amplified TCR beta CDR3 regions. HTBI primers drove first-round RT-PCR of the TCR CDR3. TCRdb processed the multiplex PCR reads anew with MiXCR; each CDR3 protein has one entry. Seen here are nearly 600,000 distinct CDR3 sequences, 13% to 15% observed once, and the top ten hold about 7%. The chain links TRBV5-5 to TRBJ1-1; D is perhaps TRBD1 (6 bases). This TCR was sampled from a woman under 30 with Graves' ophthalmopathy. The specimen sequenced was blood. As DNA, the CDR3 is TGTGCCAACAGCTTGGGCCCCGGGGCAGGGGTACGGAACACTGAAGCTTTCTTT. This encodes CANSLGPGAGVRNTEAFF. The whole variable domain, remainder taken from reference TRBV5-5 and TRBJ1-1, is DAGVTQSPTHLIKTRGQQVTLRCSPISGHKSVSWYQQVLGQGPQFIFQYYEKEERGRGNFPDRFSARQFPNYSSELNVNALLLGDSALYLCANSLGPGAGVRNTEAFFGQGTRLTVV.